Below, 13 T cell receptor beta chains from the same sample are listed, as sequenced in a study of spatial heterogeneity in lung cancer. TCRdb re-analysed the 5' RACE reads in MiXCR, keeping a single row per CDR3 protein. The sample includes roughly 46,000 distinct CDR3 sequences, about 11% of them seen just once. Stated time point: blood at routine non-recurrence follow-up after resection. Sequencing used PBMCs, obtained at follow-up. The receptors derive from a male donor with early-stage non-small cell lung cancer.

This clonotype was seen a few times. The rearrangement joins TRBV3-1 to TRBJ2-7; D tentatively fits TRBD1 or TRBD2 (5 bases each). Trimming removed 4 bases at V and 0 bases at J, with 10 bases between. Germline V lookup: CDR1 LGHDT, CDR2 YNNKEL (reference sequence). The CDR3 extends over 14 amino acids. CDR3 region: CASSLPGTSYEQYF. CDR3 DNA: TGTGCCAGCAGCCTACCAGGGACCTCCTACGAGCAGTACTTC.

The CDR3 coding sequence is TGTGCCAGCAGCTTAGGTTGGCGGGGGGGCGAGACGCAGTATTTT. Translation: CASSLGWRGGETQYF. The gene calls are TRBV7-2 and TRBJ2-3; 9 nucleotides line up with TRBD2. V lost 1 base, J lost 9 bases, and 8 bases stayed unmatched. The germline V gene has CDR1 SGHTA and CDR2 FQGNSA. This CDR3 region has 15 residues.

This clonotype has a count of ten or more. This chain links TRBV19 with TRBJ1-5; 7 nucleotides agree with TRBD1. Germline V gene lookup returns CDR1 LNHDA and CDR2 SQIVND (reference sequence). V lost 7 bases to trimming and J lost 7 bases; unmatched junction nucleotides: 19. CDR3 length equals 17 residues. CDR3 sequence reads: CASTRGGLSRTNQPQHF. CDR3 DNA: TGTGCCAGTACCAGGGGGGGGCTTTCCAGGACCAACCAGCCCCAGCATTTT. The whole variable domain, remainder taken from reference TRBV19 and TRBJ1-5, is DGGITQSPKYLFRKEGQNVTLSCEQNLNHDAMYWYRQDPGQGLRLIYYSQIVNDFQKGDIAEGYSVSREKKESFPLTVTSAQKNPTAFYLCASTRGGLSRTNQPQHFGDGTRLSIL.

This clonotype was seen a few times. The chain joins TRBV12-3 or TRBV12-4 to TRBJ2-1; unclear D gene. The V end was cut by 7 bases, the J end by 2 bases, with 9 bases between. The CDR3 consists of 13 residues. CDR3: CASTPGPYNEQFF. The CDR3 DNA reads as TGTGCCAGCACTCCCGGGCCCTACAATGAGCAGTTCTTC.

This clonotype was recorded many times. The chain is built from TRBV5-8 and TRBJ2-3, with D perhaps given as TRBD1 or TRBD2 (5 bases each). CDR1 SGHTS and CDR2 YDEGEE come from the germline V gene. This CDR3 region has 15 residues. Trimming removed 0 bases from V and 4 bases from J, with 12 bases in between. The CDR3 DNA reads TGTGCCAGCAGCTTGGCCGAGGGGTGGGCAGATACGCAGTATTTT. Residues: CASSLAEGWADTQYF.

This clonotype has at least ten counts. This chain uses TRBV13 with TRBJ2-3; D is ambiguous. V lost 4 bases and J 0 bases, leaving 8 bases between the germline ends. This CDR3 is built from 14 residues. The germline V gene encodes CDR1 PRHDT and CDR2 FYEKMQ (reference sequence). Here the CDR3 DNA reads TGTGCCAGCAGCTCACACGCGAGCACAGATACGCAGTATTTT. Its protein is CASSSHASTDTQYF.

This clonotype has just a few counts. CDR3: CASIPEGTSAYNEQFF. The CDR3 DNA reads TGTGCCAGCATCCCAGAGGGGACTAGCGCTTACAATGAGCAGTTCTTC. V is TRBV2 and J is TRBJ2-1; 10 bases agree with TRBD2. CDR3 length: 16 amino acids. V shed 7 bases and J 4 bases; nucleotides not matched to a gene: 10. The germline V gene encodes CDR1 SNHLY and CDR2 FYNNEI.

The J gene is TRBJ2-3, the V gene TRBV20-1; 10 bases fit TRBD2. Trimming took 4 bases from V and 6 from J; bases not matched to a gene: 7. The CDR3 has 14 residues. Germline values: CDR1 DFQATT, CDR2 SNEGSKA (reference sequence). The CDR3 bases are TGCAGTGCTATACCAGCGGGGGGGCCGGATACGCAGTATTTT. This encodes CSAIPAGGPDTQYF.

The genes are TRBV5-1 and TRBJ2-3; 7 bases match TRBD1. The CDR3 sequence is 17 residues long. Germline CDR1 and CDR2: SGHRS and YFSETQ. Unmatched junction bases numbered 7, after V lost 0 bases and J lost 0 bases. CDR3 DNA sequence: TGCGCCAGCAGCTTGGCGTTGGGACAGACTAGCACAGATACGCAGTATTTT. Protein: CASSLALGQTSTDTQYF.

This clonotype was detected ten times or more. The chain carries TRBV6-1 and TRBJ1-1, with 7 bases lining up with TRBD1. The CDR3 is made up of 14 amino acids. Per the germline V gene, CDR1 is MNHNS and CDR2 is SASEGT. J gave up 3 bases and V 6 bases, and 7 bases lay outside the gene matches. CDR3: CASRPGQEYTEAFF. The CDR3 DNA is TGTGCCAGCAGACCTGGACAGGAGTACACTGAAGCTTTCTTT.

This clonotype was recorded many times. V usage is TRBV7-8 and J usage is TRBJ1-4, with 9 positions matching TRBD1. V shed 5 bases and J 7 bases; nucleotides not matched to a gene: 8. CDR3 length: 15 residues. The V gene's germline CDR1 is SGHVS and CDR2 FQNEAQ. The CDR3 reads CASSPGTGWSEKLFF. The CDR3 nucleotides are TGTGCCAGCAGCCCAGGGACAGGGTGGAGTGAAAAACTGTTTTTT. The complete variable domain, with remaining parts taken from reference TRBV7-8 and TRBJ1-4, reads GAGVSQSPRYKVAKRGQDVALRCDPISGHVSLFWYQQALGQGPEFLTYFQNEAQLDKSGLPSDRFFAERPEGSVSTLKIQRTQQEDSAVYLCASSPGTGWSEKLFFGSGTQLSVL.

This clonotype was seen many times. Germline and junction disagree at one end, which may indicate a read error. This rearrangement joins TRBV7-2 to TRBJ2-5, with D perhaps matching TRBD2 (6 bases). The germline CDR1 and CDR2 sequences are SGHTA and FQGNSA. The CDR3 has 15 amino acids. The CDR3 coding sequence is TGTGCCAGCATCTTAAATCGTGCGGGGAGGGAGACCCAGTACTTC. This gives the protein CASILNRAGRETQYF.

V usage is TRBV14 and J usage is TRBJ2-7; 8 nucleotides line up with TRBD1. This CDR3 has 15 residues. Per germline, CDR1 SGHDN and CDR2 FVKESK. V was clipped by 4 bases and J by 3 bases; unmatched bases: 8. In DNA form, the CDR3 reads TGTGCCAGCAGCCCTATAGGACAGGGACTCTACGAGCAGTACTTC. Amino acids: CASSPIGQGLYEQYF.